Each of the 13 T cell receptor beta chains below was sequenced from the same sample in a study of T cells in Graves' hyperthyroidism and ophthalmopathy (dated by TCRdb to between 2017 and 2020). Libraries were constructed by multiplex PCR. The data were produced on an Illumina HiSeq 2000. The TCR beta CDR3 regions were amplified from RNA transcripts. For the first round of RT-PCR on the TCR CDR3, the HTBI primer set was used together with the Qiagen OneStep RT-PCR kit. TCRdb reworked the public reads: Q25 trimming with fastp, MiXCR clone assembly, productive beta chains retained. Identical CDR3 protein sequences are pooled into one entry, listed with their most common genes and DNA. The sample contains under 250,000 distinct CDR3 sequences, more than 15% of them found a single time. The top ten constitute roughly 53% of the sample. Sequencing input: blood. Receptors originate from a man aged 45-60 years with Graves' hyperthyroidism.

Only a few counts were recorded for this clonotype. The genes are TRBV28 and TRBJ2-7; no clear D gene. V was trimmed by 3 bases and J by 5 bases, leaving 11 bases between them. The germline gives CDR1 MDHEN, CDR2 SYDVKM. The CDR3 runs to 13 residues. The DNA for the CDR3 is TGTGCCAGCAGTTTTCGGCTTCCCGACGAGCAGTACTTC. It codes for CASSFRLPDEQYF.

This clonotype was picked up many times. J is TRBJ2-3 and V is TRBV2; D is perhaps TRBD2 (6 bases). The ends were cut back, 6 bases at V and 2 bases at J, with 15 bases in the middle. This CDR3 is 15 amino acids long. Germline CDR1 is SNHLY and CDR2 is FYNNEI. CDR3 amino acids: CASSVRDLNTDTQYF. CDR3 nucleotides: TGTGCCAGCAGCGTGCGGGACCTAAACACAGATACGCAGTATTTT.

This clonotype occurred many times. The CDR3 here is CASSPRHSGSYEQYF. The CDR3 DNA reads as TGTGCCAGCTCACCACGGCATTCGGGTAGCTACGAGCAGTACTTC. The gene calls are TRBV18 and TRBJ2-7; D uncertain. This CDR3 has 15 residues. V was shortened by 1 base and J by 3 bases, with 13 bases between the two germline ends. Germline V gene lookup returns CDR1 KGHSH and CDR2 LQKENI.

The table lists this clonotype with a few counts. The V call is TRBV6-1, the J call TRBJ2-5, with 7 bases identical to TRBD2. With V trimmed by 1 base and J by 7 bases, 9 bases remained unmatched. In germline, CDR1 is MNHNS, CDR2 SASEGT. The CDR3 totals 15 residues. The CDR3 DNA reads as TGTGCCAGCAGTGAAGTCCAGGGTTGGGGGGGGACCCAGTACTTC. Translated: CASSEVQGWGGTQYF.

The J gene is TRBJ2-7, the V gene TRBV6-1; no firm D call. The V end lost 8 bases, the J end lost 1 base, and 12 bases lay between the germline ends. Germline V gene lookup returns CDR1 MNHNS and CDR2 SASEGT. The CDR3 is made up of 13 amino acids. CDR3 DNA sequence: TGTGCCAGCGTTGGGCTACCATCCTACGAGCAGTACTTC. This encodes CASVGLPSYEQYF.

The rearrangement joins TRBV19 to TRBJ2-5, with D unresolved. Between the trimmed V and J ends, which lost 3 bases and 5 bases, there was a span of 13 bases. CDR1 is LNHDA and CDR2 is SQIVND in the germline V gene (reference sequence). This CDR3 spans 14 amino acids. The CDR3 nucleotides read TGTGCCAGTAGTATTGGGTCGGATCGGGAGACCCAGTACTTC. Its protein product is CASSIGSDRETQYF. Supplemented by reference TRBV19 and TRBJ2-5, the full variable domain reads DGGITQSPKYLFRKEGQNVTLSCEQNLNHDAMYWYRQDPGQGLRLIYYSQIVNDFQKGDIAEGYSVSREKKESFPLTVTSAQKNPTAFYLCASSIGSDRETQYFGPGTRLLVL.

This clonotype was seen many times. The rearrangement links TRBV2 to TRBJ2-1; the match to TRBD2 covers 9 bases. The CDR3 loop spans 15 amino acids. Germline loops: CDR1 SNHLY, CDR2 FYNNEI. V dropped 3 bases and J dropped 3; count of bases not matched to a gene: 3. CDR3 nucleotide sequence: TGTGCCAGCAGTGAGCTAGCGGGAAACTACAATGAGCAGTTCTTC. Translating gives CASSELAGNYNEQFF.

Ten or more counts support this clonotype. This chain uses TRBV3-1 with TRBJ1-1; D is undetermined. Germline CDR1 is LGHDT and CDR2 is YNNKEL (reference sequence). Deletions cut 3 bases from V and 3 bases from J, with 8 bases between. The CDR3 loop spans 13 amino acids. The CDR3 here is CASSQNLDTEAFF. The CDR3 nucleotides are TGTGCCAGCAGCCAGAACTTGGACACTGAAGCTTTCTTT.

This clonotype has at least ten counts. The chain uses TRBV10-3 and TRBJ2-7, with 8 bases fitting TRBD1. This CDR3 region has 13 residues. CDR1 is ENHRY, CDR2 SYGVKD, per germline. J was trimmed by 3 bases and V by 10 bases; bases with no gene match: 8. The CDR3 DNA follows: TGTGCCACGGGAGACAGGGGAGTCTACGAGCAGTACTTC. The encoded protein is CATGDRGVYEQYF.

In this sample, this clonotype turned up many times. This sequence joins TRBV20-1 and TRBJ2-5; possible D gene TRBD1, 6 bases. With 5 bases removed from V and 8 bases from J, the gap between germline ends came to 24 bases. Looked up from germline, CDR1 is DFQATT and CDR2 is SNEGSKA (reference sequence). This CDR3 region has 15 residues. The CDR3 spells CSAPMAARGFLTQYF. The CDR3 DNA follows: TGCAGTGCTCCTATGGCAGCAAGGGGGTTTCTAACCCAGTACTTC.

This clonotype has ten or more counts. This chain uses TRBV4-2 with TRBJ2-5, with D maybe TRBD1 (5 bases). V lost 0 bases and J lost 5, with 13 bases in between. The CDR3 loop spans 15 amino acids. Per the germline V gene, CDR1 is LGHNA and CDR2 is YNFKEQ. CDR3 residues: CASSQEGRDGETQYF. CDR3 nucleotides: TGTGCCAGCAGCCAAGAAGGCAGGGATGGGGAGACCCAGTACTTC.

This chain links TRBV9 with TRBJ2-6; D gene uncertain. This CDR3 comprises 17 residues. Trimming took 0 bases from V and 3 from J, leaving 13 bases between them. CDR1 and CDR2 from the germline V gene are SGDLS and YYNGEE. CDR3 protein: CASSVGIRPGGANVLTF. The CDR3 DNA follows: TGTGCCAGCAGCGTAGGAATCAGACCCGGTGGGGCCAACGTCCTGACTTTC.

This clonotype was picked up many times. CDR3 residues: CASSLDLGETQYF. CDR3 nucleotide sequence: TGTGCCAGCAGCTTAGATTTGGGGGAGACCCAGTACTTC. The rearrangement links TRBV11-1 to TRBJ2-5; D gene uncertain. The CDR3 is 13 amino acids. Germline-derived CDR1 and CDR2 are SGHAT and FQDESV (reference sequence). Trimming took 1 base from V and 5 from J, leaving 8 bases between them.